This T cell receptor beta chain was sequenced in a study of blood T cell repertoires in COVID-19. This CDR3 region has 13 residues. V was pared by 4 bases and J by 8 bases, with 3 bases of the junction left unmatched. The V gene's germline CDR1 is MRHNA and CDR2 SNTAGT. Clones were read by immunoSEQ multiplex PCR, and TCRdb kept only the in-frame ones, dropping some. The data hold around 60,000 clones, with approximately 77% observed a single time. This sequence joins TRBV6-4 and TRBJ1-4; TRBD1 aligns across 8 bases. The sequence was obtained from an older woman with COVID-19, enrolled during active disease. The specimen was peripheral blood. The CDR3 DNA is TGTGCCAGCAGTGCCCGGACAGGGGAAAAACTGTTTTTT. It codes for CASSARTGEKLFF.